The TCR beta chain described here comes from a study of T cell changes during pregnancy in multiple sclerosis. Using immunoSEQ multiplex PCR, the repertoire was profiled, and TCRdb retains in-frame clones only, with some absent. The sample has approximately 46,000 clones; more than 85% are singletons. V lost 6 bases and J lost 1; bases outside the gene matches: 7. The CDR3 sequence is 15 residues long. Germline CDR1 and CDR2: LNHDA and SQIVND (reference sequence). The chain employs TRBV19 and TRBJ1-1; 8 bases are a match to TRBD1. Sequencing used CD8+ T cells from peripheral blood mononuclear cells, obtained after pregnancy. This receptor was obtained from a female donor with multiple sclerosis, enrolled in a pregnancy study. CDR3 sequence: CASRTGALTNTEAFF. The CDR3, as DNA: TGTGCCAGTAGGACAGGGGCCTTGACGAACACTGAAGCTTTCTTT.